A single sample is the source of the 9 T cell receptor beta chains below, sequenced in a study of T cells in Graves' hyperthyroidism and ophthalmopathy. Using RNA transcripts as the source, TCR beta CDR3 regions were amplified. HTBI primers were used for first-round RT-PCR of the TCR CDR3. A single record per CDR3 protein comes from TCRdb applying MiXCR to the multiplex PCR reads. The profile shows 300,000 to 500,000 distinct CDR3 sequences, more than 12% of them singletons. Sequencing was performed on blood. The origin of the receptors is a man aged 45-60 years with Graves' ophthalmopathy.

About this clonotype: Since a much larger clone is just one base distant, this may be a read error. CDR3 DNA: TGTGCCACCAGGGACTCTGGGGCCAACGTCCTGACTTTC. Translation: CATRDSGANVLTF. The chain has TRBV24-1 and TRBJ2-6; D not certain. The CDR3 loop spans 13 amino acids. Per the germline V gene, CDR1 is KGHDR and CDR2 is SFDVKD. V was trimmed by 7 bases and J by 0 bases, leaving 3 bases between them.

This clonotype was seen ten or more times. The rearrangement uses TRBV5-8 and TRBJ1-1; no clear D gene. Trimming cost V 5 bases and J 1 base, with 15 bases left between them. The CDR3 is 15 residues long. Germline V gene sequence: CDR1 SGHTS, CDR2 YDEGEE. CDR3 protein: CASSWNAQANTEAFF. CDR3 bases: TGTGCCAGCAGTTGGAATGCTCAGGCGAACACTGAAGCTTTCTTT.

This clonotype was observed at least ten times. The V and J genes are TRBV5-8 and TRBJ1-1; no definite D call. CDR1 is SGHTS, CDR2 YDEGEE, per germline. Deletions cut 2 bases from V and 0 bases from J, with 5 bases between. The CDR3 has 13 amino acids. CDR3 sequence (DNA): TGTGCCAGCAGCTTTCGGGTGAACACTGAAGCTTTCTTT. Its translation is CASSFRVNTEAFF.

This clonotype has ten or more counts. V usage is TRBV5-1 and J usage is TRBJ1-5; D gene uncertain. This CDR3 is built from 13 residues. V lost 0 bases and J 5 bases, leaving 6 bases between the germline ends. Germline assignment: CDR1 SGHRS and CDR2 YFSETQ. CDR3 nucleotides: TGCGCCAGCAGCTTGGGTTCAGATCAGCCCCAGCATTTT. It yields the protein CASSLGSDQPQHF.

This clonotype was seen many times. The chain recombines TRBV20-1 with TRBJ2-5; 8 nucleotides align to TRBD2. This CDR3 is built from 12 residues. CDR1 DFQATT and CDR2 SNEGSKA come from the germline V gene (reference sequence). Losses at the gene ends were 6 bases for V and 5 bases for J; bases not matched to a gene: 5. The CDR3 is CSAQPGGETQYF. Here the CDR3 DNA reads TGCAGTGCCCAACCGGGGGGGGAGACCCAGTACTTC.

In its sample, this clonotype was seen many times. The chain joins TRBV28 to TRBJ1-6; 8 bases are a match to TRBD1. The CDR3 spans 15 residues. Germline trimming cut 7 bases from V and 6 bases from J; bases unmatched to any gene: 8. Looked up from germline, CDR1 is MDHEN and CDR2 is SYDVKM. The CDR3 sequence is CASTLPGQVNSPLHF. In DNA form, the CDR3 reads TGTGCCAGCACCCTACCGGGACAGGTTAATTCACCCCTCCACTTT.

This clonotype was picked up many times. The rearrangement joins TRBV30 to TRBJ1-1; 10 nucleotides agree with TRBD1. Germline assignment: CDR1 GTSNPN and CDR2 SVGIG (reference sequence). This CDR3 is built from 15 residues. The ends lost 1 base at V and 5 bases at J; junction bases unmatched: 7. CDR3 sequence: CAWSAPDRGGTEAFF. For the CDR3, the DNA is TGTGCCTGGAGTGCCCCGGACAGGGGGGGTACTGAAGCTTTCTTT.

Concerning this clonotype itself: It may be a read error: a sequence one base away is much more abundant. The rearrangement joins TRBV5-6 to TRBJ2-5, with D unclear. The CDR3 is 13 residues long. CDR1 and CDR2 from the germline V gene are SGHDT and YYEEEE. This CDR3 is CGSSQRTVETQYF. The CDR3 DNA follows: TGTGGCAGCAGTCAACGGACGGTAGAGACCCAGTACTTC.

This chain joins TRBV9 and TRBJ2-3, with D tentatively TRBD2 (6 bases). This CDR3 spans 13 amino acids. Trimming pared 3 bases from V and 7 bases from J, leaving 12 bases between. Germline CDR1 SGDLS, CDR2 YYNGEE. CDR3 DNA sequence: TGTGCCAGCAGCGGAGTAGGGAGGTATACGCAGTATTTT. Amino acid sequence: CASSGVGRYTQYF.